Listed here are 10 T cell receptor beta chains from one sample, sequenced in a study of shared clonotypes between healthy human individuals. Sequencing was performed with immunoSEQ multiplex PCR; in TCRdb, only in-frame clones are kept and a portion is missing. The sample lists approximately 2,300,000 clones; roughly 90% were seen once. Sequences were obtained from naive CD4+ T cells from PBMCs. As for subset: CD45RA+ positively selected. These receptors all stem from a man younger than 35 in good health. Some clones in this sample may be carry-over from other donors' samples.

J is TRBJ2-1 and V is TRBV28; the match to TRBD2 covers 9 bases. With 4 bases clipped from V and 5 bases from J, the junction kept 9 bases outside the gene matches. In germline, CDR1 is MDHEN, CDR2 SYDVKM. The CDR3 covers 16 residues. CDR3 region: CASSSGGASGNNEQFF. The CDR3 DNA follows: TGTGCCAGCAGTTCTGGCGGGGCTAGCGGGAACAATGAGCAGTTCTTC.

The chain recombines TRBV19 with TRBJ1-3; the D is unclear. Germline CDR1 LNHDA, CDR2 SQIVND (reference sequence). The CDR3 runs 14 residues. Trimming cost V 6 bases and J 9 bases, with 18 bases left between them. CDR3 region: CASRDHGRLGTIYF. DNA of the CDR3: TGTGCCAGTAGAGACCACGGCCGGTTGGGCACCATATATTTT. Variable domain in full (rest from reference TRBV19 and TRBJ1-3): DGGITQSPKYLFRKEGQNVTLSCEQNLNHDAMYWYRQDPGQGLRLIYYSQIVNDFQKGDIAEGYSVSREKKESFPLTVTSAQKNPTAFYLCASRDHGRLGTIYFGEGSWLTVV.

The chain links TRBV7-6 to TRBJ2-3; 9 bases line up with TRBD2. V was pared by 0 bases and J by 0 bases, with 7 bases of the junction left unmatched. This CDR3 has 18 amino acids. Germline lookup yields CDR1 SGHVS and CDR2 FNYEAQ. Here the CDR3 DNA reads TGTGCCAGCAGCTTAGCGCCGGCTAGCGGGACTAGCACAGATACGCAGTATTTT. It translates to CASSLAPASGTSTDTQYF.

This chain connects TRBV9 to TRBJ1-2; no reliable D call. The ends were cut back, 3 bases at V and 0 bases at J, with 15 bases in the middle. The CDR3 consists of 16 residues. The germline V gene has CDR1 SGDLS and CDR2 YYNGEE. The CDR3 is CASSGRRENTNYGYTF. The CDR3 nucleotides are TGTGCCAGCAGCGGACGCCGGGAGAACACTAACTATGGCTACACCTTC.

The V gene is TRBV5-6, the J gene TRBJ1-1, with 7 bases lining up with TRBD1. The trim removed 6 bases at V and 0 bases at J, leaving 8 bases unmatched. Germline loops: CDR1 SGHDT, CDR2 YYEEEE. This CDR3 spans 15 amino acids. CDR3 sequence reads: CASTRDRALNTEAFF. CDR3 coding DNA: TGTGCCAGCACTCGGGACAGAGCCCTGAACACTGAAGCTTTCTTT.

The rearrangement links TRBV29-1 to TRBJ2-5, with D unresolved. V lost 6 bases, J lost 5 bases, and 13 bases lay in between. Germline lookup yields CDR1 SQVTM and CDR2 ANQGSEA. This CDR3 contains 12 residues. The CDR3 DNA follows: TGCAGCGTGGGGAACTGGGATGAGACCCAGTACTTC. This sequence encodes CSVGNWDETQYF.

The chain couples TRBV5-1 to TRBJ1-1, with no clear D. V was cut by 2 bases and J by 11 bases, with 19 bases left in between. Germline values: CDR1 SGHRS, CDR2 YFSETQ. CDR3 length: 14 residues. CDR3 in DNA: TGCGCCAGCAGCTTCAACGCGGGAGCCCAAGAGGCTTTCTTT. Protein product: CASSFNAGAQEAFF.

The CDR3 DNA reads TGTGCCAGCAGCCCGACCCCTTCTGGGGCCAACGTCCTGACTTTC. This gives the protein CASSPTPSGANVLTF. The rearrangement uses TRBV5-6 and TRBJ2-6; no definite D call. Germline CDR1 SGHDT, CDR2 YYEEEE. Trimming removed 4 bases at V and 1 base at J, with 9 bases between. The CDR3 has 15 amino acids.

This clone was counted a single time. The chain uses TRBV30 and TRBJ2-3; D unclear. Deletions cut 7 bases from V and 1 base from J, with 12 bases between. The CDR3 contains 13 residues. Germline V CDR1 and CDR2: GTSNPN, SVGIG (reference sequence). CDR3 amino acids: CAYGPPGTDTQYF. The CDR3 bases are TGTGCCTACGGACCACCCGGCACAGATACGCAGTATTTT.

The chain joins TRBV5-8 to TRBJ2-7, with 11 bases aligning to TRBD2. Germline-derived CDR1 and CDR2 are SGHTS and YDEGEE. There are 16 residues in the CDR3. After removal of 4 bases from V and 6 bases from J, the junction contained 12 bases not matched to a gene. The CDR3 loop reads CASSLGMTSGMGEQYF. In DNA form, the CDR3 reads TGTGCCAGCAGCCTAGGGATGACTAGCGGGATGGGCGAGCAGTACTTC.